Below are 16 T cell receptor beta chains sequenced from a single sample in a study of blood T cells in healthy people across ages. PCR was performed a second time for about 7 to 12 cycles using a sample-barcoded 5' primer and a J-beta primer mix. A single record per CDR3 protein comes from TCRdb applying MiXCR to the 5' RACE reads. The profile shows about 1.7 million distinct CDR3 sequences, 25% to 30% of them singletons. What was sequenced was blood. These receptor sequences come from a woman aged 30 to 39 in good health.

V usage is TRBV7-3 and J usage is TRBJ2-3; perhaps TRBD1 as D (5 bases). Trimming pared 4 bases from V and 13 bases from J, leaving 18 bases between. CDR3 length: 13 residues. Germline V gene data show CDR1 as SGHTA and CDR2 as FQGTGA. The CDR3 reads CASSSARDLTKYF. The CDR3 DNA reads TGTGCCAGCAGCTCAGCCAGGGATCTCACGAAGTATTTT.

This clonotype was counted between two and nine times. This rearrangement joins TRBV7-2 to TRBJ1-1; D unresolved. V dropped 2 bases and J dropped 3 bases, with 4 bases sitting between them. Germline CDR1 reads SGHTA; CDR2 reads FQGNSA. This CDR3 contains 12 residues. CDR3 sequence (DNA): TGTGCCAGCAGCTTATATCACACTGAAGCTTTCTTT. Translation gives CASSLYHTEAFF. Supplemented by reference TRBV7-2 and TRBJ1-1, the full variable domain reads GAGVSQSPSNKVTEKGKDVELRCDPISGHTALYWYRQSLGQGLEFLIYFQGNSAPDKSGLPSDRFSAERTGGSVSTLTIQRTQQEDSAVYLCASSLYHTEAFFGQGTRLTVV.

The V gene is TRBV12-3 or TRBV12-4, the J gene TRBJ2-6; D is perhaps TRBD2 (5 bases). The CDR3 covers 16 residues. V lost 3 bases, J lost 4 bases, and 13 bases lay in between. For the CDR3, the DNA is TGTGCCAGCAGTTTGGGAGCAGGAGTCGGGGCCAACGTCCTGACTTTC. This sequence encodes CASSLGAGVGANVLTF.

The sample holds a few counts of this clonotype. This rearrangement joins TRBV7-9 to TRBJ2-6; TRBD2 matches at 10 bases. Germline CDR1 SEHNR, CDR2 FQNEAQ (reference sequence). This CDR3 region has 18 residues. V was clipped by 5 bases and J by 0 bases; unmatched bases: 7. This CDR3 reads CASSPGLAEASGANVLTF. The CDR3 DNA sequence: TGTGCCAGCAGCCCCGGACTAGCGGAAGCCTCTGGGGCCAACGTCCTGACTTTC.

The sample holds a few counts of this clonotype. The chain recombines TRBV28 with TRBJ2-7, with 10 bases matching TRBD1. Per the germline V gene, CDR1 is MDHEN and CDR2 is SYDVKM. CDR3 length: 14 residues. Trimming removed 9 bases from V and 6 bases from J; junction bases left unmatched: 11. CDR3 DNA sequence: TGTGCCAGGGACAGGGGGGCGTTAAGCTTCGAGCAGTACTTC. It encodes CARDRGALSFEQYF.

This sequence joins TRBV5-1 and TRBJ2-1; the D gene is possibly TRBD1 (9 bases). V was cut by 6 bases and J by 3 bases, with 16 bases left in between. The CDR3 covers 15 residues. Germline CDR1 SGHRS, CDR2 YFSETQ. The CDR3: CASTGGDRDYNEQFF. In DNA, the CDR3 is TGCGCCAGCACCGGGGGGGACAGGGACTACAATGAGCAGTTCTTC.

The chain recombines TRBV14 with TRBJ2-5, with a possible D match to TRBD2 (6 bases). The germline gives CDR1 SGHDN, CDR2 FVKESK. CDR3 size: 14 residues. Trimming removed 5 bases from V and 4 bases from J, with 14 bases in between. CDR3 DNA: TGTGCCAGCAGCAAACCGGGGGAGCCAGAGACCCAGTACTTC. It specifies CASSKPGEPETQYF.

J is TRBJ2-1 and V is TRBV9; D uncertain. Germline V CDR1 and CDR2: SGDLS, YYNGEE. Deletions cut 0 bases from V and 6 bases from J, with 16 bases between. This CDR3 spans 16 amino acids. CDR3: CASSVDRSPYGNEQFF. The DNA for the CDR3 is TGTGCCAGCAGCGTAGATAGGAGCCCCTACGGCAATGAGCAGTTCTTC.

In this sample, this clonotype turned up a few times. The chain uses TRBV10-2 and TRBJ1-6, with D maybe TRBD1 (5 bases). Germline lookup yields CDR1 WSHSY and CDR2 SAAADI. The CDR3 is 16 residues long. V dropped 6 bases and J dropped 0 bases, with 12 bases sitting between them. The CDR3 bases are TGCGCCAGCAGCAGGGCGGGGAGCTCCTATAATTCACCCCTCCACTTT. Its translation is CASSRAGSSYNSPLHF.

This rearrangement joins TRBV3-1 to TRBJ2-3; D remains ambiguous. Germline lookup yields CDR1 LGHDT and CDR2 YNNKEL (reference sequence). CDR3 length equals 14 residues. With 0 bases removed from V and 5 bases from J, the gap between germline ends came to 9 bases. This CDR3 reads CASSQEFSRDTQYF. The CDR3 DNA is TGTGCCAGCAGCCAAGAGTTCAGCCGAGATACGCAGTATTTT.

The chain combines TRBV5-1 with TRBJ2-3; D ambiguous. Trimming took 5 bases from V and 2 from J, leaving 12 bases between them. Germline V gene data show CDR1 as SGHRS and CDR2 as YFSETQ. CDR3 length equals 14 residues. In DNA form, the CDR3 reads TGCGCCAGCAGGTCGTCGGCTTTCACAGATACGCAGTATTTT. Amino acid sequence: CASRSSAFTDTQYF.

This clonotype is a singleton in its sample. This chain connects TRBV7-6 to TRBJ1-4, with 7 bases fitting TRBD1. The CDR3 spans 15 residues. The V segment lost 5 bases and the J segment 5 bases; nucleotides outside the gene matches: 8. Germline CDR1 and CDR2: SGHVS and FNYEAQ. The CDR3: CASSTRQGSNEKLFF. The CDR3 DNA reads TGTGCCAGCAGCACTCGACAGGGATCAAATGAAAAACTGTTTTTT.

In this sample, this clonotype turned up a few times. V usage is TRBV6-5 and J usage is TRBJ1-2; the match to TRBD1 covers 7 bases. CDR1 is MNHEY and CDR2 is SVGAGI in the germline V gene. Losses at the gene ends were 6 bases for V and 8 bases for J; bases not matched to a gene: 12. The CDR3 spans 14 residues. The CDR3 is CASRPLLRGRGYTF. The CDR3 bases are TGTGCCAGCAGACCCCTTCTGAGGGGGCGCGGCTACACCTTC.

This clonotype was seen only a few times. The rearrangement uses TRBV28 and TRBJ2-1; D might be TRBD1 or TRBD2, each matching 5 bases. The CDR3 is 15 residues long. Germline-derived CDR1 and CDR2 are MDHEN and SYDVKM. V lost 6 bases to trimming and J lost 3 bases, with 15 bases between them. CDR3 nucleotide sequence: TGTGCCAGCAGCCCGGGATTGACAGACTACAATGAGCAGTTCTTC. Translating it yields CASSPGLTDYNEQFF.

This chain links TRBV6-6 with TRBJ2-1; TRBD1 aligns across 10 bases. The CDR3 consists of 16 residues. From germline, CDR1 is MNHNY and CDR2 SVGAGI (reference sequence). V was pared by 5 bases and J by 5 bases, with 9 bases of the junction left unmatched. CDR3 DNA: TGTGCCAGCAGTCCTCGACAGGGGGCTGGGGACAATGAGCAGTTCTTC. As protein: CASSPRQGAGDNEQFF.

This clonotype was counted between two and nine times. This rearrangement joins TRBV5-1 to TRBJ1-6; D is perhaps TRBD1 (6 bases). The V gene lost 0 bases and the J gene lost 11 bases, with 15 bases spanning the gap. CDR3 length: 15 residues. CDR1 and CDR2 from the germline V gene are SGHRS and YFSETQ. The CDR3 spells CASSLEEGGKTPLHF. CDR3 bases: TGCGCCAGCAGCTTGGAGGAGGGGGGTAAGACACCCCTCCACTTT. The whole variable domain, remainder taken from reference TRBV5-1 and TRBJ1-6, is KAGVTQTPRYLIKTRGQQVTLSCSPISGHRSVSWYQQTPGQGLQFLFEYFSETQRNKGNFPGRFSGRQFSNSRSEMNVSTLELGDSALYLCASSLEEGGKTPLHFGNGTRLTVT.